Listed here is a single T cell receptor beta chain. Its antigen is currently unknown. The PCR ran on 60 Vbeta and 13 Jbeta primers. Assay used: immunoSEQ multiplex PCR; TCRdb lists only in-frame clones, some missing. The table lists fewer than 250,000 clones, 82% of them singletons. Germline V gives CDR1 LNHDA, CDR2 SQIVND (reference sequence). CDR3 length: 17 amino acids. The V and J ends lost 5 bases and 0 bases respectively, with 20 bases between them. The data belong to a study of cytomegalovirus exposure and HLA in healthy donors. Points from the study as a whole: Exclusion applied to some V segments, including TRBV6-2 and TRBV6-3, as they were indistinguishable. Whilst most TCR sequences proved rare, a subset of public TCRs occurred across many donors.

This TCR was recovered from a man aged 35-49 years in good health and CMV-seropositive. The source material was PBMCs. The chain recombines TRBV19 with TRBJ2-7; D gene unclear. The CDR3: CASSPLVLGASSYEQYF. The CDR3 nucleotides are TGTGCCAGTAGTCCTCTCGTTCTAGGCGCAAGCTCCTACGAGCAGTACTTC.